Listed below are T cell receptor beta chains from one sample, sequenced in a study of cytomegalovirus exposure and HLA in healthy donors. Profiling relied on immunoSEQ multiplex PCR, and the TCRdb table lists in-frame clones only, not all of them. Here the sample spans more than 150,000 clones, more than 85% being singletons. The specimen sequenced was PBMCs. These receptors were collected from a girl less than two years old in good health and CMV-seronegative. CDR3s include the opening cysteine and the closing phenylalanine or tryptophan. Each record gives: D gene, clone size, V gene, J gene, CDR3 DNA, CDR3 protein. The D gene is left open where the match is weak. Expanded clones get a size class; other rows say once, few or many, or leave the size out.

d_call: TRBD2
clone_size: .
v_call: TRBV5-6
j_call: TRBJ2-3
cdr3_nt: TGTGCCAGCAGCTTGGCGGGGGGGACAAACACAGATACGCAGTATTTT
cdr3_aa: CASSLAGGTNTDTQYF

d_call: TRBD2
clone_size: .
v_call: TRBV7-3
j_call: TRBJ2-3
cdr3_nt: TGTGCCAGCAGCTTAGGGAGGGGAGCAGCTCATACGCAGTATTTT
cdr3_aa: CASSLGRGAAHTQYF

d_call: TRBD1
clone_size: .
v_call: TRBV5-4
j_call: TRBJ1-2
cdr3_nt: TGTGCCAGCAGCTTGGATACAGGGGCCTCGGGGGGCTACACCTTC
cdr3_aa: CASSLDTGASGGYTF

d_call: TRBD2
clone_size: .
v_call: TRBV30
j_call: TRBJ2-1
cdr3_nt: TGTGCCTGGAGTGATCCTAGCGGGAGGGTGGGTGAGCAGTTCTTC
cdr3_aa: CAWSDPSGRVGEQFF

d_call: .
clone_size: .
v_call: TRBV28
j_call: TRBJ1-5
cdr3_nt: TGTGCCAGCAGTTTATGGTCCACAAATCAGCCCCAGCATTTT
cdr3_aa: CASSLWSTNQPQHF

d_call: TRBD1
clone_size: .
v_call: TRBV2
j_call: TRBJ1-5
cdr3_nt: TGTGCCAGCAGAAACAGGGGGGGAAATCAGCCCCAGCATTTT
cdr3_aa: CASRNRGGNQPQHF

d_call: TRBD1
clone_size: .
v_call: TRBV6-5
j_call: TRBJ2-3
cdr3_nt: TGTGCCAGCAGTTACCGCGGGACAGGGGGCGCAGATACGCAGTATTTT
cdr3_aa: CASSYRGTGGADTQYF

d_call: .
clone_size: .
v_call: TRBV6-1
j_call: TRBJ2-7
cdr3_nt: TGTGCCAGCAGTGCCCTTCGGGGGTGGGTGTTTTTC
cdr3_aa: CASSALRGWVFF

d_call: .
clone_size: .
v_call: TRBV19
j_call: TRBJ2-2
cdr3_nt: TGTGCCAGTAGTCTGACGGGATACCCTACCGGGGAGCTGTTTTTT
cdr3_aa: CASSLTGYPTGELFF

d_call: .
clone_size: .
v_call: TRBV6-5
j_call: TRBJ1-6
cdr3_nt: TGTGCCAGCAGCCCAGGGATCTCTAGTTCACCCCTCCACTTT
cdr3_aa: CASSPGISSSPLHF

d_call: .
clone_size: .
v_call: TRBV7-8
j_call: TRBJ2-1
cdr3_nt: TGTGCCAGCAGCTTAGACCGGGAGTCTTTCTACAATGAGCAGTTCTTC
cdr3_aa: CASSLDRESFYNEQFF

d_call: .
clone_size: few
v_call: TRBV10-1
j_call: TRBJ2-2
cdr3_nt: TGCGCCAGCAGTGGGACACTCAACACCGGGGAGCTGTTTTTT
cdr3_aa: CASSGTLNTGELFF

d_call: .
clone_size: .
v_call: TRBV9
j_call: TRBJ2-7
cdr3_nt: TGTGCCAGCAGCGTAGGACTAGAAGTAGGCGAGCAGTACTTC
cdr3_aa: CASSVGLEVGEQYF

d_call: TRBD1
clone_size: .
v_call: TRBV4-2
j_call: TRBJ1-4
cdr3_nt: TGTGCCAGCAGCCAAGAAGGAGGGGGCGGTGAAAAACTGTTTTTT
cdr3_aa: CASSQEGGGGEKLFF

d_call: TRBD1
clone_size: .
v_call: TRBV10-3
j_call: TRBJ2-2
cdr3_nt: TGTGCCTCTCATCATAGGACAGGGCTAAACGGGGAGCTGTTTTTT
cdr3_aa: CASHHRTGLNGELFF

d_call: TRBD1
clone_size: .
v_call: TRBV7-9
j_call: TRBJ1-2
cdr3_nt: TGTTCCAGCAGTCCAACCCGGGACAGGGCTAACTATGGCTACACCTTC
cdr3_aa: CSSSPTRDRANYGYTF

d_call: .
clone_size: few
v_call: TRBV2
j_call: TRBJ2-7
cdr3_nt: TGTGCCAGCAGTGAGGGAACAGGCCTTTCCTACGAGCAGTACTTC
cdr3_aa: CASSEGTGLSYEQYF

d_call: .
clone_size: .
v_call: TRBV27
j_call: TRBJ2-7
cdr3_nt: TGTGCCAGCAGTTTCGCATCGGGCGAGCAGTACTTC
cdr3_aa: CASSFASGEQYF

d_call: .
clone_size: .
v_call: TRBV29-1
j_call: TRBJ2-6
cdr3_nt: TGCAGCGTTGAAGAGTCGAACTACTCTGGGGCCAACGTCCTGACTTTC
cdr3_aa: CSVEESNYSGANVLTF

d_call: .
clone_size: .
v_call: TRBV5-4
j_call: TRBJ1-2
cdr3_nt: TGTGCCAGCAGCTTAAAAGCAAACGATGGCTACACCTTC
cdr3_aa: CASSLKANDGYTF

d_call: TRBD2
clone_size: .
v_call: TRBV11-2
j_call: TRBJ2-7
cdr3_nt: TGTGCCAGCAGCTCGACTAGCGGGAACTACGAGCAGTACTTC
cdr3_aa: CASSSTSGNYEQYF

d_call: TRBD1
clone_size: once
v_call: TRBV6-5
j_call: TRBJ1-2
cdr3_nt: TGTGCCAGCAGTGGGACAGGCCCCTATGGCTACACCTTC
cdr3_aa: CASSGTGPYGYTF

d_call: TRBD2
clone_size: .
v_call: TRBV6-1
j_call: TRBJ2-2
cdr3_nt: TGTGCCAGCAGTGAGTTAAGCGGGGCGAACACCGGGGAGCTGTTTTTT
cdr3_aa: CASSELSGANTGELFF

d_call: TRBD2
clone_size: .
v_call: TRBV29-1
j_call: TRBJ2-7
cdr3_nt: TGCAGCGTTCAGTCCAGCGGGAGTCCCTACGAGCAGTACTTC
cdr3_aa: CSVQSSGSPYEQYF

d_call: TRBD1
clone_size: .
v_call: TRBV30
j_call: TRBJ1-6
cdr3_nt: TGTGCCTGCCTAAAGGGACAGTATAATTCACCCCTCCACTTT
cdr3_aa: CACLKGQYNSPLHF

d_call: .
clone_size: .
v_call: TRBV29-1
j_call: TRBJ2-5
cdr3_nt: TGCAGCGCGAGGAGACCGAAAGAGACCCAGTACTTC
cdr3_aa: CSARRPKETQYF

d_call: .
clone_size: .
v_call: TRBV15
j_call: TRBJ1-6
cdr3_nt: TGTGCCACCAGCAGTGGGACACTGGGCGATTCACCCCTCCACTTT
cdr3_aa: CATSSGTLGDSPLHF

d_call: TRBD1
clone_size: .
v_call: TRBV19
j_call: TRBJ1-1
cdr3_nt: TGTGCCAGTAGTATAGAAACCGGGACAGGTCACTGGAGGAACACTGAAGCTTTCTTT
cdr3_aa: CASSIETGTGHWRNTEAFF

d_call: .
clone_size: few
v_call: TRBV27
j_call: TRBJ1-5
cdr3_nt: TGTGCCAGCAGTAGGAGCAGGGCTCAGCCCCAGCATTTT
cdr3_aa: CASSRSRAQPQHF

d_call: .
clone_size: .
v_call: TRBV2
j_call: TRBJ2-3
cdr3_nt: TGTGCCGCAGGGAGCGGGTACACAGATACGCAGTATTTT
cdr3_aa: CAAGSGYTDTQYF

d_call: TRBD1
clone_size: .
v_call: TRBV7-3
j_call: TRBJ1-2
cdr3_nt: TGTGCCAGCAGCTCCGGGACAGGGGCTGGCTACACCTTC
cdr3_aa: CASSSGTGAGYTF

d_call: .
clone_size: .
v_call: TRBV29-1
j_call: TRBJ2-5
cdr3_nt: TGCAGCGTTGAATGGGGCCAACAAGAGACCCAGTACTTC
cdr3_aa: CSVEWGQQETQYF

d_call: .
clone_size: .
v_call: TRBV5-5
j_call: TRBJ1-2
cdr3_nt: TGTGCCAGCAGCTTGGGGCGGTTCTATGGCTACACCTTC
cdr3_aa: CASSLGRFYGYTF

d_call: TRBD2
clone_size: .
v_call: TRBV5-6
j_call: TRBJ2-5
cdr3_nt: TGTGCCAGCAGCTTGGGTCTAGCGGGAGGAAGGGGGTACCAAGAGACCCAGTACTTC
cdr3_aa: CASSLGLAGGRGYQETQYF

d_call: TRBD2
clone_size: .
v_call: TRBV19
j_call: TRBJ2-7
cdr3_nt: TGTGCCAGTAGTATAGGGGGACTAGCGGGCACCTACGAGCAGTACTTC
cdr3_aa: CASSIGGLAGTYEQYF

d_call: .
clone_size: .
v_call: TRBV7-9
j_call: TRBJ1-2
cdr3_nt: TGTGCCAGCAGCTTAGACTCTCCTTCCCGAGGCTATGGCTACACCTTC
cdr3_aa: CASSLDSPSRGYGYTF

d_call: .
clone_size: .
v_call: TRBV6-6
j_call: TRBJ1-1
cdr3_nt: TGTGCCAGCACGCCATCGGTGAACACTGAAGCTTTCTTT
cdr3_aa: CASTPSVNTEAFF

d_call: TRBD1
clone_size: .
v_call: TRBV9
j_call: TRBJ1-5
cdr3_nt: TGTGCCAGCAGCGTAGGGGACAGATTAAATCAGCCCCAGCATTTT
cdr3_aa: CASSVGDRLNQPQHF

d_call: TRBD1
clone_size: .
v_call: TRBV30
j_call: TRBJ1-2
cdr3_nt: TGTGCCTGGAGAATTTCCGGGACAGGGGTCGTCTATGGCTACACCTTC
cdr3_aa: CAWRISGTGVVYGYTF

d_call: TRBD1
clone_size: few
v_call: TRBV2
j_call: TRBJ2-2
cdr3_nt: TGTGCCAGCAATCGGGACAGGGAAATCGGGGAGCTGTTTTTT
cdr3_aa: CASNRDREIGELFF

d_call: TRBD1
clone_size: .
v_call: TRBV6-5
j_call: TRBJ1-2
cdr3_nt: TGTGCCAGCAGTCAATACAGGGGGAACGCCTATGGCTACACCTTC
cdr3_aa: CASSQYRGNAYGYTF